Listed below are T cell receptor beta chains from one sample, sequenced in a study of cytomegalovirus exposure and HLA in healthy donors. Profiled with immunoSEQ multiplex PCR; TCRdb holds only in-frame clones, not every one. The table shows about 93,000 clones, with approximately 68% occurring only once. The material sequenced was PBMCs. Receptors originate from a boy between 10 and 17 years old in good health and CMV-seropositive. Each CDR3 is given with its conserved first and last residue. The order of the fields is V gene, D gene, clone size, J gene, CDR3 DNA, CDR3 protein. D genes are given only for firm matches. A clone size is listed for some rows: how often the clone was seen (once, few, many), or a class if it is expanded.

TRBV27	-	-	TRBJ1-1	TGTGCCAGCAGTTTAGCGGGGGACACTGAAGCTTTCTTT	CASSLAGDTEAFF
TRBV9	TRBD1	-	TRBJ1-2	TGTGCCAGCAGCGGGACAGGGCACTATGGCTACACCTTC	CASSGTGHYGYTF
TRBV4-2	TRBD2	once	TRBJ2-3	TGTGCCAGCAGCCAAACAGGGACTAGCGGAAACACAGATACGCAGTATTTT	CASSQTGTSGNTDTQYF
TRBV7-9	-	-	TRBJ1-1	TGTGCCAGCAGCTTAGGAGGCAGGAACACTGAAGCTTTCTTT	CASSLGGRNTEAFF
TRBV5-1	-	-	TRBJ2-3	TGCGCCAGCAGCTTGGACGGCAGGGGTATGGATACGCAGTATTTT	CASSLDGRGMDTQYF
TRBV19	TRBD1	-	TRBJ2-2	TGTGCCAGTAGGACAGGGGTCATCACCGGGGAGCTGTTTTTT	CASRTGVITGELFF
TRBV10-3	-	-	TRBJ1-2	TGTGCCATCGGGCAGTATGGCTACACCTTC	CAIGQYGYTF
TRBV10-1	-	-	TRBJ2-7	TGCGCCAGCAGTGAGTTGGGGCAGGGGTTCGAGCAGTACTTC	CASSELGQGFEQYF
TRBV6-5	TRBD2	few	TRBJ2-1	TGTGCCAGCAGTGTACTAGCGGTTTCCTACAATGAGCAGTTCTTC	CASSVLAVSYNEQFF
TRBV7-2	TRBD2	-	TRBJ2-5	TGTGCCAGCAGCACTGGACTAGCTGGTGAGACCCAGTACTTC	CASSTGLAGETQYF
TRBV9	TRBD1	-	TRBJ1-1	TGTGCCAGCAGCCCGCGGACAGGAATGAACACTGAAGCTTTCTTT	CASSPRTGMNTEAFF
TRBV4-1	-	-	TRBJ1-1	TGCGCCAGCAGCCAAGATTCGGGACACAAGAACACTGAAGCTTTCTTT	CASSQDSGHKNTEAFF
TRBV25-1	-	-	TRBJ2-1	TGTGCCAGCAGTCCAAGATCAAGGGGCCTCTCCTACAATGAGCAGTTCTTC	CASSPRSRGLSYNEQFF
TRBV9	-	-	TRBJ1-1	TGTGCCAGCAGCGTAGTAACGGGGGTCGGCACTGAAGCTTTCTTT	CASSVVTGVGTEAFF
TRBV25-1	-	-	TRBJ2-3	TGTGCCAGCAGTCTCGTAGATACGCAGTATTTT	CASSLVDTQYF
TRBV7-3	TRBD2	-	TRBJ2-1	TGTGCCAGCAGCCCGACTAGCGGGAGCCAGCAGTTCTTC	CASSPTSGSQQFF
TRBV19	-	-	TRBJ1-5	TGTGCCAGTAGTGAGTTCGGTCAGCCCCAGCATTTT	CASSEFGQPQHF
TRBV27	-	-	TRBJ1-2	TGTGCCAGCAGCAACGACCCCTCGGGCTATGGCTACACCTTC	CASSNDPSGYGYTF
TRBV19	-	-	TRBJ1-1	TGTGCCAGTAGTATAGATTCCTCGGTAAACACTGAAGCTTTCTTT	CASSIDSSVNTEAFF
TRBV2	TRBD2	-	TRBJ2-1	TGTGCCAGCAGTGAATCAGGGACTACACTGGAGCAGTTCTTC	CASSESGTTLEQFF
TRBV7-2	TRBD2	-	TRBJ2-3	TGTGCCAGCAGCTTAGGGACTAGCGGGGGCACAGATACGCAGTATTTT	CASSLGTSGGTDTQYF
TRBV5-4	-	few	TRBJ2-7	TGTGCCAGCAGCTTTGAGGGCCGGTCCTACGAGCAGTACTTC	CASSFEGRSYEQYF
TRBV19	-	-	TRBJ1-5	TGTGCCAGTAGTATTCGGGATTATAGCAATCAGCCCCAGCATTTT	CASSIRDYSNQPQHF
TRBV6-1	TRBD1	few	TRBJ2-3	TGTGCCAGCAGCAATTCAGGGGGTGCGGGGTATTTT	CASSNSGGAGYF
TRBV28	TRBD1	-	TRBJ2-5	TGTGCCAGCAGTTTCTACTTCCGAGGGGGCCAGGAGACCCAGTACTTC	CASSFYFRGGQETQYF
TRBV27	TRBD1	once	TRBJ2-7	TGTGCCAGCAGTTCTCCCGGGACAGATCCCTCCTACGAGCAGTACTTC	CASSSPGTDPSYEQYF
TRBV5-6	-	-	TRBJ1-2	TGTGCCAGCAGCATACGGACAGCGATCCGAGGCTACACCTTC	CASSIRTAIRGYTF
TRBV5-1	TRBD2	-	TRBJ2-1	TGCGCCAGCAGCATCGGGACTAGCGGGGGCGATGAGCAGTTCTTC	CASSIGTSGGDEQFF
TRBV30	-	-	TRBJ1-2	TGTGCCTGGATATTATTGGGGAGCTTCTATGGCTACACCTTC	CAWILLGSFYGYTF
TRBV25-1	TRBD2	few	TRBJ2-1	TGTGCCAGCAGTGAGACTAGCGGGCTTTACAATGAGCAGTTCTTC	CASSETSGLYNEQFF
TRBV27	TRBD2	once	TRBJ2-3	TGTGCCAGCAGTCTAGCGGGAGGGGTCACAGATACGCAGTATTTT	CASSLAGGVTDTQYF
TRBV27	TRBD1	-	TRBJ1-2	TGTGCCAGCAGCAGCCTCCGGGACAGGGGTCTTGTCGTATATGGCTACACCTTC	CASSSLRDRGLVVYGYTF
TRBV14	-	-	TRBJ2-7	TGTGCCAGCAGCCAAGATCTTCTAGCCTACGAGCAGTACTTC	CASSQDLLAYEQYF
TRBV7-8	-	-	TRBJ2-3	TGTGCCAGCGGGGGGGCAGGGTGGGCAGATACGCAGTATTTT	CASGGAGWADTQYF
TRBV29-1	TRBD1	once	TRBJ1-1	TGCAGCGGGCAGACAGGGGAGGGCACTGAAGCTTTCTTT	CSGQTGEGTEAFF
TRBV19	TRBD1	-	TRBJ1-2	TGTGCCAGTAGTATAAATCCCGGGACAGGGGGTTTCAACCTCTATGGCTACACCTTC	CASSINPGTGGFNLYGYTF
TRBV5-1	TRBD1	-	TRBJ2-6	TGCGCCAGCAGCTTGCTTGACAGGGGGACGGCTGGGGCCAACGTCCTGACTTTC	CASSLLDRGTAGANVLTF
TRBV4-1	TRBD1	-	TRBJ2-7	TGCGCCAGCAGCCAAGAGACAGGGGCGTCCGAGCAGTACTTC	CASSQETGASEQYF
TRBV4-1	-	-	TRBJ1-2	TGCGCCAGCAGCCAAGTGGCCGGGGGATCATATGGCTACACCTTC	CASSQVAGGSYGYTF
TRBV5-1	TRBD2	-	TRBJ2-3	TGCGCCAGCAGCTTTGCGGGAGGGCCCTCAGATACGCAGTATTTT	CASSFAGGPSDTQYF
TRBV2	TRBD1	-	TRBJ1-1	TGTGCCAGCAGAGACAGGGAGACTGAAGCTTTCTTT	CASRDRETEAFF
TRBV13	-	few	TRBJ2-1	TGTGCCAGCAGCTACGAACCGAGTAACAATGAGCAGTTCTTC	CASSYEPSNNEQFF
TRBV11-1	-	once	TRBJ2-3	TGTGCCAGCAGCGCCGGGTCTTCGCAGTATTTT	CASSAGSSQYF
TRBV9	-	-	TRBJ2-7	TGTGCCAGCAGCGTAGAGGAGGGGGCGAACTCCTACGAGCAGTACTTC	CASSVEEGANSYEQYF
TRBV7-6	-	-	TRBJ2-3	TGTGCCAGCAGCTTAGGTCCCAGCGAAGATACGCAGTATTTT	CASSLGPSEDTQYF
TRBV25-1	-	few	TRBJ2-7	TGTGCCATCAGCTCAGGGTACGAGCAGTACTTC	CAISSGYEQYF
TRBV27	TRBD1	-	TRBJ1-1	TGTGCCAGCAGTTTTATAGGACAGGCCACTGAAGCTTTCTTT	CASSFIGQATEAFF
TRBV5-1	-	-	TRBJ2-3	TGCGCCTCCGCCCAGGTCACAGATACGCAGTATTTT	CASAQVTDTQYF
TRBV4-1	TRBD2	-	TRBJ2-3	TGCGCCAGCAGCCAAAGCGGGGGGGCGGGCACAGATACGCAGTATTTT	CASSQSGGAGTDTQYF
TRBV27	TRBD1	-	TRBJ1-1	TGTGCCAGACTAAAGTTCTCAGGGGGGTGGAGAACTGAAGCTTTCTTT	CARLKFSGGWRTEAFF
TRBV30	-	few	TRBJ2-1	TGTGCCTGGAGTCTTGGCGGGGGCTACTACAATGAGCAGTTCTTC	CAWSLGGGYYNEQFF
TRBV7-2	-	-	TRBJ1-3	TGTGCCAGCACCTCGCCGCGGCTCTCTGGAAACACCATATATTTT	CASTSPRLSGNTIYF
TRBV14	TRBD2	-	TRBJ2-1	TGTGCCAGCAGCCAGGGACTAGCGGCCTACAATGAGCAGTTCTTC	CASSQGLAAYNEQFF
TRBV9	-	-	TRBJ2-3	TGTGCCAGCAGCGCCGACATCACAGATACGCAGTATTTT	CASSADITDTQYF